The 10 T cell receptor beta chains given below trace back to one sample, sequenced in a study of cytomegalovirus exposure and HLA in healthy donors. 60 Vbeta and 13 Jbeta primers were used in PCR. Assay: immunoSEQ multiplex PCR; the TCRdb copy retains only in-frame clones and omits some. The sample has 80,000 or so clones; 78% are singletons. The sequenced sample was PBMCs. These receptors were obtained from a man in his forties in good health and CMV-seronegative.

Concerning this clone itself: The junction does not match germline at one end; this may be a read error. The chain couples TRBV6-6 to TRBJ1-5; possibly TRBD1 for D (6 bases). Per germline, CDR1 MNHNY and CDR2 SVGAGI (reference sequence). This CDR3 is 16 amino acids long. The CDR3 coding sequence is TGTGCCAGCACTTACGGGACAAGCAGTAGCAATCAGCCCCAGCATTTT. Translating gives CASTYGTSSSNQPQHF.

The chain recombines TRBV5-1 with TRBJ2-5, with 8 bases that match TRBD2. Looked up from germline, CDR1 is SGHRS and CDR2 is YFSETQ. After removal of 5 bases from V and 5 bases from J, the junction contained 11 bases not matched to a gene. This CDR3 is 15 amino acids long. CDR3 amino acids: CASSIGGGLWETQYF. CDR3 sequence (DNA): TGCGCCAGCAGTATCGGCGGGGGGCTTTGGGAGACCCAGTACTTC.

This sequence joins TRBV6-5 and TRBJ2-3, with D possibly TRBD1 on 6 matching bases. CDR1 is MNHEY, CDR2 SVGAGI, per germline. The CDR3 is 15 amino acids. Trimming took off 1 base at V and 3 bases at J, with 11 bases between the two ends. The CDR3 here is CASSYYREQTDTQYF. As DNA, the CDR3 is TGTGCCAGCAGTTACTACAGGGAACAAACAGATACGCAGTATTTT.

V usage is TRBV5-4 and J usage is TRBJ2-7, with a weak D call TRBD2 (7 bases). From germline, CDR1 is SGHNT and CDR2 YYREEE (reference sequence). V gave up 4 bases and J gave up 0 bases, with 20 bases separating them. The CDR3 spans 17 residues. CDR3 DNA: TGTGCCAGCAGCGGGGGGGCGGGTCTAGCGGACTCCTACGAGCAGTACTTC. Its protein is CASSGGAGLADSYEQYF.

The chain has TRBV7-9 and TRBJ1-1; no reliable D call. CDR1 and CDR2 (germline): SEHNR, FQNEAQ (reference sequence). CDR3 length: 17 residues. V gave up 1 base and J gave up 0 bases, with 15 bases separating them. In DNA, the CDR3 is TGTGCCAGCAGCTTAGTCAGAAGCGCTTTCATGAACACTGAAGCTTTCTTT. Translated: CASSLVRSAFMNTEAFF.

V and J are TRBV11-2 and TRBJ1-4; maybe TRBD1 (5 bases). Germline V lookup: CDR1 SGHAT, CDR2 FQNNGV. V lost 4 bases to trimming and J lost 5 bases, with 8 bases between them. There are 13 residues in the CDR3. The CDR3 region is CASSWTQNEKLFF. For the CDR3, the DNA is TGTGCCAGCAGCTGGACACAGAATGAAAAACTGTTTTTT.

The chain has TRBV5-1 and TRBJ1-5; 10 bases are shared with TRBD1. V lost 4 bases to trimming and J lost 7 bases; unmatched junction nucleotides: 5. CDR1 SGHRS and CDR2 YFSETQ come from the germline V gene. This CDR3 is built from 14 residues. The CDR3 loop is CASSTGTGEQPQHF. The CDR3 nucleotides are TGCGCCAGCAGCACAGGGACAGGGGAACAGCCCCAGCATTTT.

The J gene is TRBJ2-7, the V gene TRBV14; 8 nucleotides align to TRBD2. Per germline, CDR1 SGHDN and CDR2 FVKESK. The CDR3 length is 15 residues. V lost 1 base, J lost 4 bases, and 6 bases stayed unmatched. The CDR3 DNA is TGTGCCAGCAGCCAAGGGGTAGCGGGGTCTTACGAGCAGTACTTC. This sequence encodes CASSQGVAGSYEQYF.

The sample holds a few counts of this clone. This chain joins TRBV7-3 and TRBJ2-3; tentative D call: TRBD1 (5 bases). V was cut by 6 bases and J by 2 bases, with 9 bases left in between. This CDR3 is built from 13 residues. Germline V gives CDR1 SGHTA, CDR2 FQGTGA. The DNA of the CDR3 is TGTGCCAGCAGTCAGGGTTACACAGATACGCAGTATTTT. Amino acids: CASSQGYTDTQYF.

This clone was counted once. The rearrangement uses TRBV5-8 and TRBJ1-1; maybe TRBD1 (6 bases). Deletions cut 4 bases from V and 1 base from J, with 11 bases between. The CDR3 spans 14 residues. Germline V gene sequence: CDR1 SGHTS, CDR2 YDEGEE. The chain's CDR3 is CASSRLQGNTEAFF. In nucleotides, the CDR3 is TGTGCCAGCAGCCGACTACAGGGGAACACTGAAGCTTTCTTT.